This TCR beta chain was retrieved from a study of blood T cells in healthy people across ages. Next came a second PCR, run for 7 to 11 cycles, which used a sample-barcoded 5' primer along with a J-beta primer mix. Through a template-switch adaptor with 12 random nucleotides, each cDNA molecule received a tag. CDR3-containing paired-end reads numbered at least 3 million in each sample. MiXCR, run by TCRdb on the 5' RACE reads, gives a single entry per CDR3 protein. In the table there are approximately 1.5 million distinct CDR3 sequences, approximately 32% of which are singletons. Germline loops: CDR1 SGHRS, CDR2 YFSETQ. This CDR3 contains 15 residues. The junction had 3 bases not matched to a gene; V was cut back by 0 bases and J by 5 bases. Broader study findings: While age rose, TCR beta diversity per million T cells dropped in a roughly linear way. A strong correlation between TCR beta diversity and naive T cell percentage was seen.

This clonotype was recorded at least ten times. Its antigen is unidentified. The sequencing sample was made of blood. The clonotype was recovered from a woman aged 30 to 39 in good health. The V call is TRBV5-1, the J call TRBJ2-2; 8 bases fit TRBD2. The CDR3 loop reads CASSLGLAITGELFF. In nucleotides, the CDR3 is TGCGCCAGCAGCTTGGGACTAGCGATAACCGGGGAGCTGTTTTTT. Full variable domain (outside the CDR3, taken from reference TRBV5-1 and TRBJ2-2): KAGVTQTPRYLIKTRGQQVTLSCSPISGHRSVSWYQQTPGQGLQFLFEYFSETQRNKGNFPGRFSGRQFSNSRSEMNVSTLELGDSALYLCASSLGLAITGELFFGEGSRLTVL.